This TCR beta chain was captured by sequencing in a study of blood T cells in healthy people across ages. The wider study: Researchers report that template switching captured about one barcoded beta molecule per two T cells. General observations from the study: TCR beta diversity was tightly associated with the proportion of naive T cells.

CDR3 length: 14 residues. A sample-barcoded 5' primer and a J-beta primer mix were used in a second PCR of roughly 6 to 12 cycles. TCRdb passed the 5' RACE reads through MiXCR, listing each CDR3 protein once. The sample has approximately 1,700,000 distinct CDR3 sequences, about 39% seen once; the top ten hold roughly 23%. They isolated at least 7 million PBMCs from each sample. This clonotype occurred once. Its antigen is not identified. One end of the junction is discordant with germline, which a read error may explain. This sequence originates from a human donor in good health. Sequencing was carried out using blood. This rearrangement joins TRBV12-3 or TRBV12-4 to TRBJ1-5; 9 bases are shared with TRBD1. CDR3: CAGSVGTGNQPQHF. CDR3 nucleotide sequence: TGTGCCGGCAGCGTCGGGACAGGGAATCAGCCCCAGCATTTT.